Listed here is a single TCR beta chain. This clonotype was counted many times. Its antigen has not been determined. Base qualities are missing; no much larger clone stands one base away. These data originate in a study of CD8 T cells in ankylosing spondylitis (dated by TCRdb to the late 2010s). Background for the entire study: The study profiled T cell receptor beta repertoires in healthy donors and ankylosing spondylitis patients to find disease-linked TCR variants. The whole study cohort included 95 to 130 healthy donors and under 30 ankylosing spondylitis patients. Peripheral blood samples were taken, and synovial fluid was additionally collected from ankylosing spondylitis patients. The paper's findings and limits, for the study overall: The disease-linked clones showed a CD8+ phenotype and occurred at relatively low frequencies in peripheral blood. A TCR beta motif of eight highly homologous amino acid variants appeared characteristic of blood from ankylosing spondylitis patients. Some motif variants were previously reported in synovial fluid and blood of reactive arthritis patients, suggesting common disease-initiation mechanisms. Significant enrichment of the disease-linked clones was reported in matched synovial fluid samples from ankylosing spondylitis patients.

The CDR3 goes from the cysteine to the phenylalanine over 11 residues. The sequence is cut down to CDR3 DNA, 33 bases in frame from base 1. V loses 7 bases of germline sequence and J loses 7 bases, and the interval between the two ends is 11 bases. The CDR1 and CDR2 encoded by the germline V gene are WSHSY and SAAADI. Sequenced on an Illumina HiSeq 2500. Quantitative 5'-RACE with molecular barcodes was used to prepare TCR beta libraries. On the study's bioinformatics: Disease-linked TCR variants were identified with a new computational method built on a probabilistic model of VDJ rearrangement. TCRdb redid the processing of the public reads, applying fastp at Q25 and MiXCR, and retained in-frame beta chains. Merged by CDR3 protein, the rows form single entries marked with the most common genes and DNA. It is TCRdb's table, rather than the study itself, that gives the V and J calls and clone size. The sample has some 220,000 distinct CDR3 sequences on record, just under 7.5% of them singletons. The ten most abundant clones make up around 14% of the sample.

The V gene is TRBV10-2 and the J gene is TRBJ2-7, with no confidently assigned D gene. Specimen: blood, either unsorted or a sorted T cell fraction (not recorded which). The receptor's source is a male donor with ankylosing spondylitis. The CDR3 region reads CASKAPSEQYF. At the DNA level, the sequence is TGCGCCAGCAAAGCTCCCTCGGAGCAGTACTTC.